This TCR beta chain was recorded in a study of radiotherapy plus CTLA-4 blockade in lung cancer. Findings and limits, study-wide: Blood TCR clones of tumor origin expanded after radiotherapy plus ipilimumab.

CDR1 is MNHEY and CDR2 is SMNVEV in the germline V gene (reference sequence). V lost 0 bases, J lost 2 bases, and 7 bases stayed unmatched. This CDR3 comprises 18 residues. As concerns this clone: Antigen: not known.

The assay was immunoSEQ multiplex PCR, and TCRdb's table has in-frame clones only and misses some. The table lists around 80,000 clones, approximately 84% of them singletons. Focal radiation plus CTLA-4 blockade with ipilimumab was given to patients with chemo-refractory metastatic non-small-cell lung cancer. This clonotype originated in a human donor with non-small cell lung cancer who had stable disease on radiotherapy plus ipilimumab. The chain employs TRBV27 and TRBJ1-3; TRBD1 matches at 10 bases. Specimen: peripheral blood, collected from a patient treated with radiotherapy plus ipilimumab. The CDR3 nucleotides are TGTGCCAGCAGTTTATCGAGAACCGGGACAGGGGCTGGAAACACCATATATTTT. It yields the protein CASSLSRTGTGAGNTIYF.